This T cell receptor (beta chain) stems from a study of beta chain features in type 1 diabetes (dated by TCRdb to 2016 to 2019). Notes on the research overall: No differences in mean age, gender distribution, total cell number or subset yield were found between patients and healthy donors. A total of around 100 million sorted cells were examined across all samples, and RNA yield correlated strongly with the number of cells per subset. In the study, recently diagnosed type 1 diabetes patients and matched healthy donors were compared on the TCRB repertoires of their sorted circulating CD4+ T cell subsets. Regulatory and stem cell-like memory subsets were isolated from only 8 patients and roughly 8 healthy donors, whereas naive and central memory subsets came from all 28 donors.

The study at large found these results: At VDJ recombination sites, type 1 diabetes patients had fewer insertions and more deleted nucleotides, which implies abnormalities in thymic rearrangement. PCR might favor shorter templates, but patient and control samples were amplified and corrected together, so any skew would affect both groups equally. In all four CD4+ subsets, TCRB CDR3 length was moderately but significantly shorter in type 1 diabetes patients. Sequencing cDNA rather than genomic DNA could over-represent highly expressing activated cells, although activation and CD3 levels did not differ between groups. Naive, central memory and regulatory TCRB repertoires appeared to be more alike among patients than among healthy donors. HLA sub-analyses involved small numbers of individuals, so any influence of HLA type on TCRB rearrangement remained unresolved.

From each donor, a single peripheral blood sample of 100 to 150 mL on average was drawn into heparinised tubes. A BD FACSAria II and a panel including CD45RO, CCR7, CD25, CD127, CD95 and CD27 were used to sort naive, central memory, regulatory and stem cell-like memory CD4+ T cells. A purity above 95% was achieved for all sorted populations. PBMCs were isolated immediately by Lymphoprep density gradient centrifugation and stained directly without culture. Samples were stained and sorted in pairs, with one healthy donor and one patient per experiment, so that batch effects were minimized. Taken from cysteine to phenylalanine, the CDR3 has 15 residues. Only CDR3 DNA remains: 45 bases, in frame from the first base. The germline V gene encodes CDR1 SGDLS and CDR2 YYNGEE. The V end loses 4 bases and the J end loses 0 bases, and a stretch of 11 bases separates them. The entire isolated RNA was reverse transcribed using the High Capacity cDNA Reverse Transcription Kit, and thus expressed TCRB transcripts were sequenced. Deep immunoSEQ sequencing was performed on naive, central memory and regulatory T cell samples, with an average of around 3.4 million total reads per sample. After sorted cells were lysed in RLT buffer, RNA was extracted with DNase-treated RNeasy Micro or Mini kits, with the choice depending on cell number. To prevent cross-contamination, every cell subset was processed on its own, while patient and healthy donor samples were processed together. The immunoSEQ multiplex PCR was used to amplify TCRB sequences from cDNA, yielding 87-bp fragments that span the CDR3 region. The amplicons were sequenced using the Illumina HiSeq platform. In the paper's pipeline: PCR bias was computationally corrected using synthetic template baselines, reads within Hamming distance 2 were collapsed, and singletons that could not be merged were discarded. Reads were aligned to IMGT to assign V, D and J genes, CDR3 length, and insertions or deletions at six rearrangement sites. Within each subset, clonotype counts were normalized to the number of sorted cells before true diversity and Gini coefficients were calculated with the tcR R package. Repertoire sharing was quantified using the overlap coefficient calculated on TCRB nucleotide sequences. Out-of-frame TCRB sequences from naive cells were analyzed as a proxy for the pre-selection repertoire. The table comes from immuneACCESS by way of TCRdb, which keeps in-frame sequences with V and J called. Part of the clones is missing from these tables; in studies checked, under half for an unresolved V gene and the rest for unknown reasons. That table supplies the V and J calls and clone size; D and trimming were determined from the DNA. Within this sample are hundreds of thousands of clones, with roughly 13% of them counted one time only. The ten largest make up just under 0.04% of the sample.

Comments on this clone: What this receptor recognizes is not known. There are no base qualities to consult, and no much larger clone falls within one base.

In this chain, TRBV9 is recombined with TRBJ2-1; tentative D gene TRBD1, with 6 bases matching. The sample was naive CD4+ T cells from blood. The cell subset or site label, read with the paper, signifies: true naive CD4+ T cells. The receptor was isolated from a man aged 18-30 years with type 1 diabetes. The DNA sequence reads TGTGCCAGCAGCTTAAGGACAGACTCCTACAATGAGCAGTTCTTC. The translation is CASSLRTDSYNEQFF.